This T cell receptor beta chain stems from a study of shared clonotypes between healthy human individuals. The CDR3 spans 15 residues. Germline lookup yields CDR1 SGHVS and CDR2 FNYEAQ. Trimming removed 2 bases from V and 3 bases from J, with 12 bases in between. CD8 cells regarded as naive lacked CD45RO, were positively chosen for CCR7, and omitted terminally differentiated effector memory CD45RA+ cells. Here immunoSEQ multiplex PCR was the method, and the copy in TCRdb shows in-frame clones only, minus some. The sample contains 1.5 million to 2.5 million clones, approximately 95% of which appear only once.

This chain joins TRBV7-6 and TRBJ2-3, with D possibly TRBD1 on 5 matching bases. The sample taken for sequencing was naive CD8+ T cells sorted from blood. This TCR came from a man between 18 and 35 years old in good health. The CDR3 bases are TGTGCCAGCAGCTTATCCGCCAGGGCGACAGATACGCAGTATTTT. It is translated as CASSLSARATDTQYF.